This entry lists 30 T cell receptor beta chains sequenced from one sample in a study of T-cell reconstitution after alpha-beta-depleted transplantation in children. Preparation of the TCRbeta library was carried out with unique molecular identifiers. TCRdb re-called the PCR reads with MiXCR, one entry per CDR3 protein. Counted here are more than 150,000 distinct CDR3 sequences, 14% to 15% occurring once; the ten biggest clones make up around 14%. This material consisted of PBMCs from the stem cell graft donor, taken from the stem cell graft. These receptors were obtained from a human donor who donated a stem cell graft to a child with acute lymphoblastic leukemia.

At least ten counts were recorded for this clonotype. This chain connects TRBV12-3 or TRBV12-4 to TRBJ1-1; 7 bases agree with TRBD1. The V and J ends lost 5 bases and 10 bases, in that order; junction bases with no gene match: 4. CDR3 length equals 11 residues. For the CDR3, the DNA is TGTGCCAGCAGTGTGACAGGGCGAGCTTTCTTT. This gives the protein CASSVTGRAFF.

This clonotype was seen repeatedly, ten times or more. The chain joins TRBV5-5 to TRBJ2-7, with TRBD1 matching 7 bases. The length of the CDR3 is 15 residues. V shed 4 bases, J shed 0 bases, and the junction held 7 bases outside the gene matches. Germline assignment: CDR1 SGHKS and CDR2 YYEKEE (reference sequence). CDR3 sequence (DNA): TGTGCCAGCAGCCCGCAGGGGGTGAGCTCCTACGAGCAGTACTTC. This gives the protein CASSPQGVSSYEQYF.

This clonotype was observed many times. The rearrangement joins TRBV5-1 to TRBJ2-5; D is unresolved. Germline-derived CDR1 and CDR2 are SGHRS and YFSETQ. The CDR3 loop spans 13 amino acids. The germline V and J ends were trimmed by 5 bases and 0 bases, with 8 bases remaining between them. The DNA of the CDR3 is TGCGCCAGCAGTGGAATGTACCAAGAGACCCAGTACTTC. Translating it yields CASSGMYQETQYF.

This clonotype was found many times. V and J are TRBV11-2 and TRBJ2-7, with D possibly matching TRBD2 (6 bases). Germline lookup yields CDR1 SGHAT and CDR2 FQNNGV. Trimming left V 2 bases short and J 0 bases short, with 14 bases between. This CDR3 contains 16 residues. CDR3: CASSLKLGSGSYEQYF. The CDR3 nucleotides read TGTGCCAGCAGCTTAAAGTTAGGTAGCGGCTCCTACGAGCAGTACTTC.

V usage is TRBV19 and J usage is TRBJ1-5, with 8 bases aligning to TRBD1. The V segment lost 3 bases and the J segment 7 bases; nucleotides outside the gene matches: 11. CDR1 is LNHDA, CDR2 SQIVND, per germline (reference sequence). The CDR3 has 16 amino acids. The chain's CDR3 is CASSMHRGKGLQPQHF. DNA of the CDR3: TGTGCCAGTAGTATGCACAGGGGGAAGGGGTTGCAGCCCCAGCATTTT.

This clonotype was counted many times. The J gene is TRBJ2-3, the V gene TRBV5-1; TRBD2 aligns across 10 bases. J was trimmed by 2 bases and V by 1 base; bases with no gene match: 4. The CDR3 extends over 16 amino acids. Germline V CDR1 and CDR2: SGHRS, YFSETQ. CDR3 protein: CASSLPSGSSTDTQYF. CDR3 DNA sequence: TGCGCCAGCAGCTTGCCTAGCGGGAGTTCCACAGATACGCAGTATTTT.

This clonotype was counted once. This chain links TRBV7-6 with TRBJ1-1; D may be TRBD1 (5 bases). This CDR3 has 14 amino acids. Trimming left V 8 bases short and J 5 bases short, with 18 bases between. CDR1 is SGHVS and CDR2 is FNYEAQ in the germline V gene. CDR3 DNA sequence: TGTGCCAGCGCCTACCTCGGGGGGGAAACTGAAGCTTTCTTT. Its protein is CASAYLGGETEAFF.

Only a few counts were recorded for this clonotype. The chain joins TRBV19 to TRBJ1-1, with TRBD1 as a possible D gene (6 bases). The germline gives CDR1 LNHDA, CDR2 SQIVND (reference sequence). The V end was cut by 7 bases, the J end by 1 base, with 13 bases between. The length of the CDR3 is 14 residues. This chain's CDR3 is CASTLGQPNTEAFF. In DNA, the CDR3 is TGTGCCAGTACCCTAGGACAGCCGAACACTGAAGCTTTCTTT.

The gene calls are TRBV30 and TRBJ2-5, with D unclear. CDR3 size: 13 residues. CDR1 GTSNPN and CDR2 SVGIG come from the germline V gene (reference sequence). V was shortened by 3 bases and J by 2 bases, with 10 bases between the two germline ends. In DNA, the CDR3 is TGTGCCTGGAGCGTACAGCCTCAAGAGACCCAGTACTTC. Its translation is CAWSVQPQETQYF. The full variable domain, rest sourced from reference TRBV30 and TRBJ2-5, is SQTIHQWPATLVQPVGSPLSLECTVEGTSNPNLYWYRQAAGRGLQLLFYSVGIGQISSEVPQNLSASRPQDRQFILSSKKLLLSDSGFYLCAWSVQPQETQYFGPGTRLLVL.

This clonotype is large in the sample. The chain has TRBV12-3 or TRBV12-4 and TRBJ2-1; a weak D match, TRBD2 (6 bases). The V gene lost 6 bases and the J gene lost 10 bases, with 13 bases spanning the gap. The CDR3 is made up of 12 amino acids. CDR3 in amino acids: CASRTEGDEQFF. CDR3 sequence (DNA): TGTGCCAGCAGGACGGAGGGCGACGAGCAGTTCTTC.

Ten or more counts support this clonotype. J is TRBJ1-6 and V is TRBV12-3 or TRBV12-4; 7 bases agree with TRBD1. The CDR3 loop spans 15 amino acids. V shed 5 bases and J 9 bases; nucleotides not matched to a gene: 10. The CDR3 protein is CASSAGTAGRSPLHF. In DNA, the CDR3 is TGTGCCAGCAGTGCTGGGACAGCTGGGCGTTCACCCCTCCACTTT.

This clonotype was seen ten or more times. The chain combines TRBV29-1 with TRBJ1-3; a possible D gene is TRBD1 (5 bases). With 8 bases removed from V and 2 bases from J, the gap between germline ends came to 10 bases. There are 12 residues in the CDR3. The germline V gene encodes CDR1 SQVTM and CDR2 ANQGSEA. This chain's CDR3 is CSTRDPGNTIYF. The CDR3 DNA reads as TGCAGCACCCGGGACCCTGGAAACACCATATATTTT.

The chain uses TRBV5-1 and TRBJ2-7; D tentatively fits TRBD1 or TRBD2 (5 bases each). With 0 bases removed from V and 3 bases from J, the gap between germline ends came to 19 bases. This CDR3 spans 17 amino acids. CDR1 and CDR2 from the germline V gene are SGHRS and YFSETQ. The chain's CDR3 is CASSLVKGPQQIYEQYF. Written as DNA, the CDR3 is TGCGCCAGCAGCTTGGTCAAGGGACCCCAGCAAATCTACGAGCAGTACTTC.

The sample holds many counts of this clonotype. The chain recombines TRBV20-1 with TRBJ1-5; maybe TRBD1 (6 bases). The CDR3 totals 12 residues. V was shortened by 6 bases and J by 4 bases, with 10 bases between the two germline ends. CDR1 and CDR2 from the germline V gene are DFQATT and SNEGSKA (reference sequence). CDR3 sequence (DNA): TGCAGTGCAAAACAGGGAAATCAGCCCCAGCATTTT. It is translated as CSAKQGNQPQHF.

This clonotype was found many times. The J gene is TRBJ1-1, the V gene TRBV5-1; D perhaps matches TRBD1 (5 bases). The germline V gene encodes CDR1 SGHRS and CDR2 YFSETQ. This CDR3 is 14 amino acids long. The germline V and J ends were trimmed by 3 bases and 1 base, with 10 bases remaining between them. The CDR3 DNA reads TGCGCCAGCAGCTCGACAGTGAAGAACACTGAAGCTTTCTTT. Its translation: CASSSTVKNTEAFF.

A note on this clonotype: A much larger clone lies one base from this, so it may be a read error. This chain connects TRBV27 to TRBJ1-6, with D perhaps matching TRBD1 (6 bases). The CDR3 spans 18 residues. Germline V gene lookup returns CDR1 MNHEY and CDR2 SMNVEV (reference sequence). V was cut by 3 bases and J by 7 bases, with 22 bases left in between. The CDR3 protein is CASSLGPPPGADNSPLHF. The DNA for the CDR3 is TGTGCCAGCAGTTTGGGCCCCCCCCCAGGGGCTGACAATTCACCCCTCCACTTT.

This clonotype was seen at least ten times. V and J are TRBV27 and TRBJ1-1, with D perhaps matching TRBD1 (5 bases). CDR3 length equals 18 residues. Trimming removed 5 bases from V and 2 bases from J, with 24 bases in between. Germline V lookup: CDR1 MNHEY, CDR2 SMNVEV (reference sequence). CDR3 coding DNA: TGTGCCAGCAGTCCAACCTCCGGGACCGATACGAGTAACACTGAAGCTTTCTTT. It translates to CASSPTSGTDTSNTEAFF.

This clonotype was counted many times. The chain joins TRBV11-2 to TRBJ2-1, with TRBD2 matching 7 bases. Germline V gene sequence: CDR1 SGHAT, CDR2 FQNNGV. The CDR3 spans 19 residues. V trimming: 1 base; J trimming: 3 bases; junction bases outside the gene matches: 15. In DNA form, the CDR3 reads TGTGCCAGCAGCTTAGTGACAGTCCGAGGGGCGGGAGACTACAATGAGCAGTTCTTC. Its protein is CASSLVTVRGAGDYNEQFF.

At least ten counts were recorded for this clonotype. The V call is TRBV28, the J call TRBJ2-1; 8 nucleotides agree with TRBD2. The CDR3 runs 15 residues. The V segment lost 1 base and the J segment 10 bases; nucleotides outside the gene matches: 9. Germline V gene data show CDR1 as MDHEN and CDR2 as SYDVKM. CDR3 in DNA: TGTGCCAGCAGTTTATTCCCGCTAGCGGGTAGCGAGCAGTTCTTC. It is translated as CASSLFPLAGSEQFF.

At least ten counts were recorded for this clonotype. J is TRBJ1-1 and V is TRBV29-1; D not certain. CDR1 and CDR2 from the germline V gene are SQVTM and ANQGSEA. The V end lost 5 bases, the J end lost 0 bases, and 10 bases lay between the germline ends. This CDR3 region has 13 residues. This CDR3 is CSVYSHMNTEAFF. CDR3 DNA sequence: TGCAGCGTTTACTCCCATATGAACACTGAAGCTTTCTTT.

Many counts were recorded for this clonotype. The genes are TRBV11-2 and TRBJ2-7; D may be TRBD2 (6 bases). V dropped 2 bases and J dropped 5 bases, with 19 bases sitting between them. This CDR3 comprises 16 residues. Germline V gene data show CDR1 as SGHAT and CDR2 as FQNNGV. Here the CDR3 DNA reads TGTGCCAGCAGCTTAAACTCGGCTAGCGTAGGGGACGAGCAGTACTTC. Its protein product is CASSLNSASVGDEQYF.

The sample holds a few counts of this clonotype. The chain recombines TRBV7-9 with TRBJ1-2; the match to TRBD1 covers 9 bases. This CDR3 has 13 residues. Germline lookup yields CDR1 SEHNR and CDR2 FQNEAQ (reference sequence). After removal of 4 bases from V and 8 bases from J, the junction contained 5 bases not matched to a gene. The CDR3 DNA follows: TGTGCCAGCAGCTGGGACAGGGAAGGGGGCTACACCTTC. This sequence encodes CASSWDREGGYTF.

This clonotype was counted ten times or more. This chain uses TRBV27 with TRBJ1-5; the match to TRBD1 covers 9 bases. The CDR3 consists of 14 residues. V dropped 5 bases and J dropped 5; count of bases not matched to a gene: 4. Per germline, CDR1 MNHEY and CDR2 SMNVEV (reference sequence). CDR3 sequence: CASSPRTGDQPQHF. DNA of the CDR3: TGTGCCAGCAGTCCCCGGACAGGGGATCAGCCCCAGCATTTT.

This clonotype was recorded at least ten times. The chain joins TRBV5-1 to TRBJ2-2, with 8 bases fitting TRBD1. Germline CDR1 reads SGHRS; CDR2 reads YFSETQ. V shed 7 bases and J 4 bases; nucleotides not matched to a gene: 9. This CDR3 has 15 amino acids. As DNA, the CDR3 is TGCGCCAGCGGGGCAAGAGACAGGGGCACCGGGGAGCTGTTTTTT. Amino acids: CASGARDRGTGELFF.

This clonotype was found many times. The DNA of the CDR3 is TGCAGTGCTGATCGCCCAGACAGACAGGGGACAAATGAGCAGTTCTTC. Translated, it gives CSADRPDRQGTNEQFF. The gene calls are TRBV20-1 and TRBJ2-1; 8 nucleotides match TRBD1. This CDR3 comprises 16 residues. CDR1 is DFQATT and CDR2 is SNEGSKA in the germline V gene (reference sequence). The J segment lost 7 bases and the V segment lost 5 bases, leaving 16 bases of the junction unmatched.

V is TRBV28 and J is TRBJ2-1, with 8 nucleotides matching TRBD2. CDR1 is MDHEN and CDR2 is SYDVKM in the germline V gene. V was clipped by 3 bases and J by 6 bases; unmatched bases: 4. The CDR3 spans 14 residues. This chain's CDR3 is CASSFAGGGNEQFF. The CDR3 DNA sequence: TGTGCCAGCAGTTTCGCGGGGGGCGGCAATGAGCAGTTCTTC.

This clonotype was counted ten times or more. The chain has TRBV11-3 and TRBJ2-7; no reliable D call. Trimming took 2 bases from V and 0 from J, leaving 2 bases between them. Germline-derived CDR1 and CDR2 are SGHNT and YENEEA. The CDR3 spans 12 residues. The DNA for the CDR3 is TGTGCCAGCAGCTTACCCTCCTACGAGCAGTACTTC. It yields the protein CASSLPSYEQYF.

This clonotype was counted ten times or more. Written as DNA, the CDR3 is TGCAGCGTCGGGGGACAGGGCGACTATGGCTACACCTTC. Protein: CSVGGQGDYGYTF. The chain couples TRBV29-1 to TRBJ1-2, with 9 bases matching TRBD1. Looked up from germline, CDR1 is SQVTM and CDR2 is ANQGSEA. Trimming took 6 bases from V and 3 from J; bases not matched to a gene: 5. The CDR3 has 13 residues.

This chain connects TRBV20-1 to TRBJ2-1, with 8 bases identical to TRBD2. Trimming took 0 bases from V and 7 from J; bases not matched to a gene: 8. In germline, CDR1 is DFQATT, CDR2 SNEGSKA (reference sequence). The CDR3 contains 15 residues. This CDR3 is CSARERLAGVNEQFF. The DNA of the CDR3 is TGCAGTGCTAGAGAGCGGCTAGCGGGCGTTAATGAGCAGTTCTTC.

This clonotype was counted only a few times. The CDR3 is CSASIRGPYSNYGYTF. In DNA, the CDR3 is TGCAGTGCTAGCATCAGGGGACCATACTCAAACTATGGCTACACCTTC. The chain joins TRBV20-1 to TRBJ1-2; TRBD1 might be the D (6 bases). V was cut by 3 bases and J by 2 bases, with 19 bases left in between. This CDR3 region has 16 residues. Germline lookup yields CDR1 DFQATT and CDR2 SNEGSKA (reference sequence).